These T cell receptor beta chains were read from a single sample in a study of a mutant IDH1 vaccine in newly diagnosed glioma. Their recognized antigens are unknown. Assay used: immunoSEQ multiplex PCR; TCRdb lists only in-frame clones, some missing. The sample lists roughly 120,000 clones; about four fifths were seen once. Sequenced material: PBMCs, taken from a glioma patient whose treatment included an IDH1 peptide vaccine. The origin of the receptors is a man in his forties with glioma. Each CDR3 is given with its conserved first and last residue. The D gene is left open where the match is weak. The size of a clone is reported for some rows only, either as once, few or many, or as a class for expanded clones.

j_call d_call v_call clone_size cdr3_aa cdr3_nt
TRBJ2-5 NA TRBV5-5 NA CASSLATVSKETQYF TGTGCCAGCAGCTTGGCCACAGTCAGTAAAGAGACCCAGTACTTC
TRBJ1-5 TRBD1 TRBV5-1 few CASSLGQGGNQPQHF TGCGCCAGCAGCTTGGGACAGGGCGGCAATCAGCCCCAGCATTTT
TRBJ2-7 NA TRBV6-1 NA CASTPSGAYEQYF TGTGCCAGCACCCCATCCGGGGCCTACGAGCAGTACTTC
TRBJ1-3 TRBD1 TRBV7-6 few CASSSAGGTGNTIYF TGTGCCAGCAGCTCTGCAGGGGGGACTGGAAACACCATATATTTT
TRBJ1-1 TRBD1 TRBV6-6 NA CAGANTGGTEAFF TGTGCCGGGGCGAACACAGGGGGAACTGAAGCTTTCTTT
TRBJ1-3 NA TRBV6-5 NA CASSLGRSSGNTIYF TGTGCCAGCAGCCTTGGACGGAGCTCTGGAAACACCATATATTTT
TRBJ2-6 NA TRBV6-5 NA CASSYPGANVLTF TGTGCCAGCAGTTACCCCGGGGCCAACGTCCTGACTTTC
TRBJ2-7 TRBD1 TRBV30 NA CAWRGTGIYEQYF TGTGCCTGGAGGGGGACAGGGATCTACGAGCAGTACTTC
TRBJ2-7 TRBD1 TRBV5-1 NA CASSNRDRGYEQYF TGCGCCAGCAGCAACCGGGACAGGGGCTACGAGCAGTACTTC
TRBJ2-3 NA TRBV6-6 NA CASSPPADTQYF TGTGCCAGCAGCCCCCCCGCAGATACGCAGTATTTT
TRBJ2-1 TRBD2 TRBV7-9 NA CASSSRTSGGAYNEQFF TGTGCCAGCAGCTCCCGGACTAGCGGGGGGGCCTACAATGAGCAGTTCTTC
TRBJ1-2 NA TRBV2 NA CASTWRTPPSYGYTF TGTGCCAGCACCTGGAGAACTCCGCCCTCCTATGGCTACACCTTC
TRBJ1-1 NA TRBV5-1 NA CASSILGEAFF TGCGCCAGCAGCATATTAGGGGAAGCTTTCTTT
TRBJ2-7 TRBD2 TRBV27 NA CASSRQRDFLEQYF TGTGCCAGCAGTAGGCAGCGGGATTTCTTGGAGCAGTACTTC
TRBJ2-1 TRBD2 TRBV19 NA CASSLAGQILPAYNEQFF TGTGCCAGTAGCCTAGCGGGTCAGATTCTCCCAGCCTACAATGAGCAGTTCTTC
TRBJ1-1 NA TRBV9 NA CASSPWDLNTEAFF TGTGCCAGCAGCCCATGGGACCTAAACACTGAAGCTTTCTTT
TRBJ2-7 TRBD1 TRBV19 NA CASRPLDRGEQYF TGTGCCAGTAGACCCCTAGACAGGGGCGAGCAGTACTTC
TRBJ1-4 NA TRBV4-1 NA CASSQVQGSKKLFF TGCGCCAGCAGCCAAGTTCAGGGTAGTAAAAAACTGTTTTTT
TRBJ2-7 TRBD2 TRBV7-9 NA CASSSPSGRGYEQYF TGTGCCAGCAGTTCTCCTAGCGGGAGAGGTTACGAGCAGTACTTC
TRBJ2-4 NA TRBV11-2 NA CASSLRGLAKNIQYF TGTGCCAGCAGCTTAAGGGGCCTAGCCAAAAACATTCAGTACTTC
TRBJ2-3 NA TRBV15 NA CATSIGGRTDTQYF TGTGCCACCTCCATCGGGGGCCGTACAGATACGCAGTATTTT
TRBJ2-1 NA TRBV7-2 NA CASSFRTGSSSYNEQFF TGTGCCAGCAGCTTTAGAACCGGGTCGAGCTCCTACAATGAGCAGTTCTTC
TRBJ2-2 NA TRBV27 NA CASSKVLSPDGELFF TGTGCCAGCAGTAAGGTCCTATCCCCGGACGGGGAGCTGTTTTTT
TRBJ2-7 NA TRBV18 NA CASSPRGLISEQYF TGTGCCAGCTCACCACGGGGGCTAATTTCCGAGCAGTACTTC
TRBJ2-2 TRBD1 TRBV6-5 NA CASSYSRTGLTGELFF TGTGCCAGCAGTTACTCAAGGACAGGGCTCACCGGGGAGCTGTTTTTT
TRBJ2-6 NA TRBV19 NA CASQKSSGANVLTF TGTGCCAGTCAGAAAAGCTCTGGGGCCAACGTCCTGACTTTC
TRBJ2-5 NA TRBV4-2 NA CASSQDGGPETQYF TGTGCCAGCAGCCAAGATGGCGGACCGGAGACCCAGTACTTC
TRBJ2-2 NA TRBV5-1 NA CASSRGGQARDTGELFF TGCGCCAGCAGCCGCGGGGGACAAGCAAGGGACACCGGGGAGCTGTTTTTT
TRBJ1-2 NA TRBV6-4 NA CASRMTNRDPNYGYTF TGTGCCAGCAGGATGACAAACAGGGACCCTAACTATGGCTACACCTTC
TRBJ2-1 NA TRBV6-4 NA CASSDLDYNEQFF TGTGCCAGCAGTGACTTAGACTACAATGAGCAGTTCTTC
TRBJ1-3 TRBD1 TRBV11-2 NA CASSPDRGYTIYF TGTGCCAGCAGCCCAGACAGGGGGTACACCATATATTTT
TRBJ1-2 NA TRBV30 NA CAWTQLGAGYTF TGTGCCTGGACCCAATTAGGGGCTGGCTACACCTTC
TRBJ2-7 NA TRBV7-9 NA CASSLSITSYEQYF TGTGCCAGCAGCTTATCCATCACCTCCTACGAGCAGTACTTC